These T cell receptor beta chains were read from a single sample in a study of T cells in Graves' hyperthyroidism and ophthalmopathy. TCRdb reprocessed the multiplex PCR reads with MiXCR, giving one entry per CDR3 protein. The sample contains hundreds of thousands of distinct CDR3 sequences, about 15% of which appear only once. Sequencing was done on a sample of blood. These receptors originate from a woman younger than 45 with Graves' hyperthyroidism that later progressed to Graves' ophthalmopathy. Each CDR3 is given with its conserved first and last residue. The D gene is left open where the match is weak. The size field is filled for only some rows; it gives once, few, many or a size class.

size,J,V,D,DNA,CDR3
many,TRBJ2-1,TRBV14,.,TGTGCCAGCAGCCAAGAGGAGGGCGTCAATGAGCAGTTCTTC,CASSQEEGVNEQFF
many,TRBJ2-1,TRBV7-9,TRBD2,TGTGCCAGCAGCTCGGGGCGCGGGAGGACCCACAATGAGCAGTTCTTC,CASSSGRGRTHNEQFF
few,TRBJ2-7,TRBV14,.,TGTGCCAGCAGCCAAGAACCCCGGACAGCTGGCTACGAGCAGTACTTC,CASSQEPRTAGYEQYF
.,TRBJ2-5,TRBV5-1,.,TGCGCCAGCAGCCCGGGGGCGGGCGGTATAAGGGAGACCCAGTACTTC,CASSPGAGGIRETQYF
.,TRBJ1-1,TRBV28,.,TGTGCCAGCCGGGGGCATTCGAACACTGAAGCTTTCTTT,CASRGHSNTEAFF
.,TRBJ1-1,TRBV3-1,.,TGTGCCAGCAGCCAGACAGGTGAAACTTTCTTT,CASSQTGETFF
many,TRBJ2-3,TRBV7-8,TRBD2,TGTGCCAGCAGCTCCCCGGGTAGCGGGCTTACCCTCACAGATACGCAGTATTTT,CASSSPGSGLTLTDTQYF
many,TRBJ1-2,TRBV12-3/TRBV12-4,TRBD1,TGTGCCAGCAGTCCTCGGGGAGGGACAGGGGGCGGCTACACCTTC,CASSPRGGTGGGYTF
.,TRBJ2-1,TRBV9,.,TGTGCCAGCAGCCCCTATTGCAATGAGCAGTTCTTC,CASSPYCNEQFF
few,TRBJ2-1,TRBV7-9,.,TGTGCCACCTCGCGGGACAGCCCCACAATGAGACAGTTCTTC,CATSRDSPTMRQFF
.,TRBJ1-1,TRBV6-1,.,TGTGCCAGCGAGCTGACCGGCGGGGACACTGAAGCTTTCTTT,CASELTGGDTEAFF
.,TRBJ2-4,TRBV4-1,TRBD2,TGCGCCAGCAGCCACGGACTAGCGGGAGGGGCGGCCAAAAACATTCAGTACTTC,CASSHGLAGGAAKNIQYF
many,TRBJ2-5,TRBV19,TRBD1,TGTGCCAGTAGTATAGAGGCCGGGACAGCTCAAGAGACCCAGTACTTC,CASSIEAGTAQETQYF
few,TRBJ2-3,TRBV15,.,TGTGCCACCAGCAGGGGGGGGACATATACGCAGTATTTT,CATSRGGTYTQYF
many,TRBJ2-7,TRBV12-3/TRBV12-4,TRBD1,TGTGCCAGCAGCCGCCGGGACAGGCCTCACCCTGATCGCCGAGCCGTTACTTACGAGCAGTACTTC,CASSRRDRPHPDRRAVTYEQYF
.,TRBJ1-5,TRBV27,.,TGTGCCAGCAGTTTTCAGGGAGGGGATCAGCCCCAGCATTTT,CASSFQGGDQPQHF
many,TRBJ1-4,TRBV30,TRBD1,TGTGCCTGGAGGGATACAGGGGGAAATGAAAAACTGTTTTTT,CAWRDTGGNEKLFF
many,TRBJ2-1,TRBV2,TRBD2,TGTGCCAGCAGAAATCAAGCGGGAGGCCCGAATTACAATGAGCAGTTCTTC,CASRNQAGGPNYNEQFF
few,TRBJ2-1,TRBV29-1,TRBD1,TGCAGCGTTGAAGATCCGCGCGACAGGGGGCGGGATGAGCAGTTCTTC,CSVEDPRDRGRDEQFF
many,TRBJ1-2,TRBV27,.,TGTGCCAGCAGCCCTACTCAGGGATTTTATGGCTACACCTTC,CASSPTQGFYGYTF
many,TRBJ1-2,TRBV6-1,TRBD1,TGTGCCAGCAGGCGTACCGGGACAGGGGGCGGCCACGCACTCTATGGCTACACCTTC,CASRRTGTGGGHALYGYTF
few,TRBJ2-7,TRBV4-1,TRBD2,TGCGCCAGCAGGGGGACTGGCGGGAGAGGCGAGCAGTACTTC,CASRGTGGRGEQYF
many,TRBJ2-1,TRBV28,.,TGTGCCAGCAGTCCCCATATGACTAGATCCTACAATGAGCAGTTCTTC,CASSPHMTRSYNEQFF
many,TRBJ2-3,TRBV2,.,TGTGCCATCTACGGGGGGCCTCGGACAGATACGCAGTATTTT,CAIYGGPRTDTQYF
many,TRBJ2-4,TRBV19,TRBD1,TGTGCCAGTAGTATCGGACAGGGGTACAAAAACATTCAGTACTTC,CASSIGQGYKNIQYF
many,TRBJ2-1,TRBV2,TRBD2,TGTGCCAGCACCCTCTTCCTCGGGACTAGTTTCAACAATGAGCAGTTCTTC,CASTLFLGTSFNNEQFF
.,TRBJ2-7,TRBV6-5,.,TGTGCCAGCAGTTACTCGATCTCGGGTAGCTCCTACGAGCAGTACTTC,CASSYSISGSSYEQYF
many,TRBJ2-1,TRBV6-2/TRBV6-3,.,TGTGCCAGCAGTTGGGAGCGGAGCTCCTACAATGAGCAGTTCTTC,CASSWERSSYNEQFF
many,TRBJ1-1,TRBV28,.,TGTGCAACAACACACCCCCCGAACACTGAAGCTTTCTTT,CATTHPPNTEAFF
.,TRBJ1-5,TRBV27,.,TGTGCCAGCAGTTTCGGGACGTTCGGGCCCCAGCATTTT,CASSFGTFGPQHF
few,TRBJ2-1,TRBV7-9,.,TGTGCCAGCAGCCCGAGACCCTCGAGGAGCTCCTACAATGAGCAGTTCTTC,CASSPRPSRSSYNEQFF
.,TRBJ2-1,TRBV2,TRBD2,TGTACCAGCAGTGAATTTTTGGCGGGAGGGCGTCGAGAGCAGTTCTTC,CTSSEFLAGGRREQFF
.,TRBJ2-1,TRBV7-3,TRBD2,TGTGCCAGCAGCTTAAAGCGGTCGGCTAGCGGGAATTACAATGAGCAGTTCTTC,CASSLKRSASGNYNEQFF
.,TRBJ2-7,TRBV19,TRBD1,TGTGCCAGTAGTAGGCCGGGACAGGGGATCGACGAGCAGTACTTC,CASSRPGQGIDEQYF
few,TRBJ1-2,TRBV5-1,.,TGCGCCAGCAGCTCGGCCGACAGCTATGGCTACACCTTC,CASSSADSYGYTF
many,TRBJ2-4,TRBV12-3/TRBV12-4,TRBD1,TGTGCCAGCAGTACCGGGACAGTCGGCATTCAGTACTTC,CASSTGTVGIQYF
many,TRBJ2-1,TRBV24-1,.,TGTGCCACCAGTGATTTTGGGCGGCCTGGGGAGCAGTTCTTC,CATSDFGRPGEQFF
many,TRBJ2-7,TRBV6-2/TRBV6-3,TRBD1,TGTGCCAGCAGCGATCGGGACAGGGCGAGGGGGCGCCTCTACGAGCAGTACTTC,CASSDRDRARGRLYEQYF
few,TRBJ2-3,TRBV3-1,.,TGTGCCAGCAGCCAAGAGGGTCAAGTCTTCTGGGGCACAGATACGCAGTATTTT,CASSQEGQVFWGTDTQYF
.,TRBJ1-1,TRBV24-1,TRBD1,TGTGCCACCAGTGATTCCCGCCGACAGGGGGGTTTGGCTTTCTTT,CATSDSRRQGGLAFF
few,TRBJ1-3,TRBV18,.,TGTGCCAGCTCAACGGGCCCGGTGGTCTCTGGAAACACCATATATTTT,CASSTGPVVSGNTIYF
few,TRBJ2-2,TRBV19,TRBD1,TGTGCCAGTACCACCGGGACAGAGGAGACCGGGGAGCTGTTTTTT,CASTTGTEETGELFF
.,TRBJ2-7,TRBV20-1,.,TGCAGTGCGGGATGGATCAGCTCCTACGAGCAGTACTTC,CSAGWISSYEQYF
few,TRBJ2-2,TRBV24-1,TRBD1,TGTGCCACCAGTGGGTCATATCGCAGGGGGCTTAACACCGGGGAGCTGTTTTTT,CATSGSYRRGLNTGELFF
few,TRBJ2-7,TRBV29-1,.,TGCAGCGTTGAAGATGGGGCCGGGGGCGAGCAGTACTTC,CSVEDGAGGEQYF
few,TRBJ1-2,TRBV9,TRBD1,TGTGCCAGCAGCGTAGTTCCCTCGTCGGGACAGGGCAACTATGGCTACACCTTC,CASSVVPSSGQGNYGYTF
.,TRBJ2-4,TRBV19,.,TGTGCCAGTAGTATAAGGAACCTCGAAGCCAAAAACATTCAGTACTTC,CASSIRNLEAKNIQYF
many,TRBJ1-5,TRBV12-3/TRBV12-4,.,TGTGCCAGCAGGGGGACAAATAGCAATCAGCCCCAGCATTTT,CASRGTNSNQPQHF
many,TRBJ1-1,TRBV11-2,.,TGTGCCAGCAGCTTGACGGGGGGCGGGGACACTGAAGCTTTCTTT,CASSLTGGGDTEAFF
many,TRBJ1-3,TRBV30,.,TGTGCCTGGAGTGTGGGCCTTACTGGAAACACCATATATTTT,CAWSVGLTGNTIYF
many,TRBJ2-5,TRBV7-9,TRBD1,TGTGCCAGCAGCCTCTCCGGGACAGCCCAAGAGACCCAGTACTTC,CASSLSGTAQETQYF
many,TRBJ1-2,TRBV12-3/TRBV12-4,TRBD1,TGTGCCAGCAGCGACAGGGCAGGGCCCTATGGCTACACCTTC,CASSDRAGPYGYTF
.,TRBJ2-1,TRBV7-2,.,TGTGCCAGCGGATCGTTGGGTGTCTATGAGCAGTTCTTC,CASGSLGVYEQFF
.,TRBJ1-2,TRBV28,TRBD1,TGTGCCAGCAGTTTGACAGGGGACACGAACTATGGCTACACCTTC,CASSLTGDTNYGYTF
many,TRBJ2-5,TRBV9,TRBD1,TGTGCCAGCAGCGGACAGGGGCAAGAGACCCAGTACTTC,CASSGQGQETQYF
.,TRBJ1-5,TRBV19,.,TGTGCCAGTAAAAAGGCCGAGTTTAATCAGCCCCAGCATTTT,CASKKAEFNQPQHF
many,TRBJ1-2,TRBV6-1,.,TGTGCCAGCAGTGAAGCGATCAGGATCTATGGCTACACCTTC,CASSEAIRIYGYTF
many,TRBJ2-1,TRBV2,TRBD2,TGTGCCAGCAGTCCCCCGACTAGCGGGAGATACAATGAGCAGTTCTTC,CASSPPTSGRYNEQFF
many,TRBJ1-2,TRBV20-1,TRBD1,TGCAGTGCTAGGCCCAGGGGGCGAGATTATGGCTACACCTTC,CSARPRGRDYGYTF